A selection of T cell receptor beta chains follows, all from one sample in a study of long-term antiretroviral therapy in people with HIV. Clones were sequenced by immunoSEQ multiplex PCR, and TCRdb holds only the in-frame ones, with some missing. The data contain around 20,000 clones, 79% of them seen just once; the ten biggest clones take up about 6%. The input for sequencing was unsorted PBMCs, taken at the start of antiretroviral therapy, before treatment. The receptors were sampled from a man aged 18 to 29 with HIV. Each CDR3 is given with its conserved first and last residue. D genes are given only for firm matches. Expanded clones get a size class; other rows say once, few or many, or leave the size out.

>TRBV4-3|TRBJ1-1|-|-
CASSQGIDQNTEAFF
TGCGCCAGCAGCCAAGGGATCGATCAGAACACTGAAGCTTTCTTT
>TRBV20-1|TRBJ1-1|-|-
CSARDAEEAFF
TGCAGTGCTAGAGATGCTGAAGAAGCTTTCTTT
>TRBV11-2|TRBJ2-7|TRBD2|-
CASSSGLAGGYEQYF
TGTGCCAGCAGCTCCGGACTAGCGGGAGGCTACGAGCAGTACTTC
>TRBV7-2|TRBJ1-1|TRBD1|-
CASSLGQTNTEAFF
TGTGCCAGCAGCTTGGGACAGACAAACACTGAAGCTTTCTTT
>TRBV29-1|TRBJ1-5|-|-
CSVGRNLQHF
TGCAGCGTTGGTAGAAATCTACAGCATTTT
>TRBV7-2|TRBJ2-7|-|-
CASSFTGWPYEQYF
TGTGCCAGCAGCTTCACAGGCTGGCCCTACGAGCAGTACTTC
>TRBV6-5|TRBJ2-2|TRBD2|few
CASRISGNRELFF
TGTGCCAGCAGGATAAGCGGGAACAGGGAGCTGTTTTTT
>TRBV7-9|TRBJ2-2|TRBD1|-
CASSAGTGGTGELFF
TGTGCCAGCAGCGCCGGGACAGGGGGCACCGGGGAGCTGTTTTTT
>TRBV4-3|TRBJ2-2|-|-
CASSRGGVNTGELFF
TGCGCCAGCAGCCGCGGAGGGGTTAACACCGGGGAGCTGTTTTTT
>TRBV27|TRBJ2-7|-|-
CASSSLDRPYEQYF
TGTGCCAGCAGCTCTCTGGACAGACCCTACGAGCAGTACTTC
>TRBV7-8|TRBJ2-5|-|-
CASSLAGETQYF
TGTGCCAGCAGCTTAGCGGGGGAGACCCAGTACTTC
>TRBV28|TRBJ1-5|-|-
CASPGGSQPQHF
TGTGCCAGCCCCGGGGGGAGTCAGCCCCAGCATTTT
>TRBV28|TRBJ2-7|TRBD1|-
CASRRGRQGPYEQYF
TGTGCCAGCAGAAGGGGGAGACAGGGCCCCTACGAGCAGTACTTC
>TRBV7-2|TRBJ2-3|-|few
CASSPDSGGTDTQYF
TGTGCCAGCAGCCCCGACAGTGGCGGCACAGATACGCAGTATTTT
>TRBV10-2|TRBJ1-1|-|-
CASSEGGGTEAFF
TGCGCCAGCAGTGAAGGAGGGGGCACTGAAGCTTTCTTT
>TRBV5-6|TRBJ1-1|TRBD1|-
CASSPKDRPYEAFF
TGTGCCAGCAGCCCGAAGGACAGGCCGTATGAAGCTTTCTTT
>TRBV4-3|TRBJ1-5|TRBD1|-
CASSQDLGGLGSNQPQHF
TGCGCCAGCAGCCAAGATCTAGGGGGCCTAGGTAGCAATCAGCCCCAGCATTTT
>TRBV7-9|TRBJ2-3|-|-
CASSLLESTDTQYF
TGTGCCAGCAGCTTACTGGAAAGCACAGATACGCAGTATTTT
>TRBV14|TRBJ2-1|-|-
CASSQQNNEQFF
TGTGCCAGCAGCCAACAGAACAATGAGCAGTTCTTC
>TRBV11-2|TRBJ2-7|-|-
CASSPLSF
TGTGCCAGCAGCCCCTTAAGTTTC
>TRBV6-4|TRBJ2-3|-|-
CASSDHEGTPRHF
TGTGCCAGCAGTGACCATGAGGGGACTCCCCGGCATTTT
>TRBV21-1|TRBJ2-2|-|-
CASSGPGQGSKGVNTGELFF
TGTGCCAGCAGCGGACCGGGACAGGGGAGTAAAGGGGTTAACACCGGGGAGCTGTTTTTT
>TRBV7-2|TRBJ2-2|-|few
CASSFRSSTGELFF
TGTGCCAGCAGCTTCCGCAGCTCCACCGGGGAGCTGTTTTTT
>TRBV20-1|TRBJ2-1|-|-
CSARPRWEFF
TGCAGTGCTAGACCCCGTTGGGAGTTCTTC
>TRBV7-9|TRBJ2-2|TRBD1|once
CASSTTGGTGELFF
TGTGCCAGCAGCACCACAGGGGGCACCGGGGAGCTGTTTTTT
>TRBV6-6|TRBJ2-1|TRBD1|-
CASARDRGVYEQFF
TGTGCCAGCGCCCGGGACAGGGGCGTTTATGAGCAGTTCTTC
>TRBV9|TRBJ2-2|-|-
CASVGGTGELFF
TGTGCCAGCGTCGGCGGTACCGGGGAGCTGTTTTTT
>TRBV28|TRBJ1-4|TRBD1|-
CASRDRQGVNEKLFF
TGTGCCAGCAGGGACAGACAGGGCGTTAATGAAAAACTGTTTTTT
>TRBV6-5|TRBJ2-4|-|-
CASSYSEALAKNIQYF
TGTGCCAGCAGTTACTCTGAGGCCCTAGCCAAAAACATTCAGTACTTC
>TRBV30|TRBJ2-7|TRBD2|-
CAWRGTSGIYEQYF
TGTGCCTGGAGAGGGACTAGCGGGATTTACGAGCAGTACTTC
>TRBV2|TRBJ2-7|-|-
CASKGREFAYEQYF
TGTGCCAGCAAAGGCAGGGAATTTGCCTACGAGCAGTACTTC
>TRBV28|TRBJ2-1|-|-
CATTDLRDEQFF
TGTGCCACCACCGACCTGCGCGATGAGCAGTTCTTC
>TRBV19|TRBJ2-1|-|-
CASSIAGALEQFF
TGTGCCAGTAGTATAGCTGGAGCCTTAGAGCAGTTCTTC
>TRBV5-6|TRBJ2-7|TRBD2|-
CASSYLQLAGHIEQYF
TGTGCCAGCAGCTACTTACAGTTAGCGGGCCACATCGAGCAGTACTTC
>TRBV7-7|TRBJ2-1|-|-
CASSSRDVSPYNEQFF
TGTGCTAGCAGTTCCCGGGACGTTTCACCTTACAATGAGCAGTTCTTC
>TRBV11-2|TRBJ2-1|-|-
CASRKGGITYNEQFF
TGTGCCAGCAGAAAGGGGGGGATCACCTACAATGAGCAGTTCTTC